These 31 T cell receptor beta chains were all obtained from the same sample, sequenced in a study of CD8 T cells in Susac syndrome. With random hexamers, roughly 0.45 to 1 ug RNA was reverse transcribed. TCRdb independently ran MiXCR on the immunoSEQ multiplex PCR reads; one entry per CDR3 protein. Here the sample spans approximately 180,000 distinct CDR3 sequences, 95% being singletons. Sequences were obtained from CD4+ T cells from PBMCs. These receptors came from a human donor with multiple sclerosis.

V is TRBV4-2 and J is TRBJ1-2, with D hard to call. The CDR3 runs 16 residues. Germline assignment: CDR1 LGHNA and CDR2 YNFKEQ. V was clipped by 0 bases and J by 0 bases, with 11 bases between them. CDR3 coding DNA: TGTGCCAGCAGCCAAGATATGTTAGCGACTAACTATGGCTACACCTTC. It yields the protein CASSQDMLATNYGYTF.

This clonotype was counted once. A junction boundary mismatches the germline segment, possibly from a read error. The gene calls are TRBV23-1 and TRBJ2-7; TRBD1 matches at 7 bases. TRBV23-1 is an ORF; its function is uncertain. This CDR3 has 15 residues. CDR3 sequence: CASSQSPGDSYEQYF. The CDR3 DNA reads as TGCGCCAGCAGCCAATCGCCAGGGGACAGCTACGAGCAGTACTTC.

V usage is TRBV20-1 and J usage is TRBJ1-5; D gene uncertain. Germline V gene lookup returns CDR1 DFQATT and CDR2 SNEGSKA (reference sequence). V gave up 3 bases and J gave up 4 bases, with 10 bases separating them. The CDR3 has 13 residues. CDR3 DNA sequence: TGCAGTGCTAGCGAAACAGTGAATCAGCCCCAGCATTTT. Its translation is CSASETVNQPQHF.

In this sample, this clonotype turned up once. The chain links TRBV20-1 to TRBJ1-5, with D maybe TRBD1 (6 bases). CDR1 is DFQATT, CDR2 SNEGSKA, per germline (reference sequence). The CDR3 is 15 residues long. V was cut by 0 bases and J by 4 bases, with 13 bases left in between. The DNA for the CDR3 is TGCAGTGCTAGAGAAAGGGGGATGGGGAATCAGCCCCAGCATTTT. This gives the protein CSARERGMGNQPQHF.

The rearrangement links TRBV24-1 to TRBJ1-2; possibly TRBD1 for D (6 bases). Between the trimmed V and J ends, which lost 1 base and 0 bases, there was a span of 8 bases. Germline V gives CDR1 KGHDR, CDR2 SFDVKD. The CDR3 totals 15 residues. This CDR3 is CATSDFTGPNYGYTF. The CDR3 DNA is TGTGCCACCAGTGATTTCACAGGGCCTAACTATGGCTACACCTTC.

The rearrangement joins TRBV5-4 to TRBJ1-2; TRBD1 matches 7 bases. Losses at the gene ends were 4 bases for V and 4 bases for J; bases not matched to a gene: 10. The CDR3 runs to 15 residues. Germline V lookup: CDR1 SGHNT, CDR2 YYREEE (reference sequence). The CDR3 here is CASSTSTDRVYGYTF. The CDR3 bases are TGTGCCAGCAGCACGAGTACCGACAGGGTCTATGGCTACACCTTC.

The chain recombines TRBV27 with TRBJ2-6, with 7 nucleotides matching TRBD1. CDR1 MNHEY and CDR2 SMNVEV come from the germline V gene (reference sequence). The CDR3 has 19 amino acids. J lost 0 bases, V lost 3 bases, and 11 bases had no gene match. The CDR3 bases are TGTGCCAGCAGTTTTGTCCACGGGGCAGGGGGCTCTGGGGCCAACGTCCTGACTTTC. Its translation is CASSFVHGAGGSGANVLTF.

V and J are TRBV30 and TRBJ1-1; the D gene is possibly TRBD1 (5 bases). Trimming pared 3 bases from V and 0 bases from J, leaving 11 bases between. Per the germline V gene, CDR1 is GTSNPN and CDR2 is SVGIG (reference sequence). The CDR3 runs to 14 residues. CDR3 nucleotides: TGTGCCTGGAGGCCGGGACCGATGAACACTGAAGCTTTCTTT. Translated, it gives CAWRPGPMNTEAFF.

This chain uses TRBV20-1 with TRBJ2-1; unclear D gene. This CDR3 has 15 amino acids. Germline loops: CDR1 DFQATT, CDR2 SNEGSKA (reference sequence). V was clipped by 2 bases and J by 3 bases, with 14 bases between them. CDR3 loop: CSARPGSYGYNEQFF. CDR3 in DNA: TGCAGTGCTAGACCCGGGTCTTATGGCTACAATGAGCAGTTCTTC.

The gene calls are TRBV6-5 and TRBJ2-4; tentatively, D is TRBD1 (5 bases). CDR3 length equals 13 residues. Trimming pared 2 bases from V and 7 bases from J, leaving 9 bases between. Per germline, CDR1 MNHEY and CDR2 SVGAGI. CDR3 bases: TGTGCCAGCAGTTACAGCAGGGATAACATTCAGTACTTC. It yields the protein CASSYSRDNIQYF.

The DNA of the CDR3 is TGTGCCAGCAGCGTCGGGGGGTCTAGCACAGATACGCAGTATTTT. Its translation is CASSVGGSSTDTQYF. This chain connects TRBV9 to TRBJ2-3; 7 bases map to TRBD2. V dropped 2 bases and J dropped 0; count of bases not matched to a gene: 3. The germline V gene encodes CDR1 SGDLS and CDR2 YYNGEE. This CDR3 is 15 amino acids long.

The chain couples TRBV15 to TRBJ1-5, with D tentatively TRBD1 (5 bases). V lost 4 bases and J 3 bases, leaving 16 bases between the germline ends. The germline gives CDR1 LNHNV, CDR2 YYDKDF (reference sequence). The CDR3 loop spans 16 amino acids. The CDR3 sequence is CATSIRSGQLNQPQHF. The CDR3 nucleotides read TGTGCCACCAGCATTCGTTCAGGGCAGCTCAATCAGCCCCAGCATTTT.

This clonotype appeared a single time. The gene calls are TRBV28 and TRBJ2-7; perhaps TRBD1 as D (6 bases). Germline assignment: CDR1 MDHEN and CDR2 SYDVKM. The CDR3 runs 14 residues. With 3 bases removed from V and 4 bases from J, the gap between germline ends came to 13 bases. The CDR3 DNA sequence: TGTGCCAGCAGTTTCTTTGTTGGACAGTACGAGCAGTACTTC. Translation: CASSFFVGQYEQYF.

The rearrangement uses TRBV14 and TRBJ1-1, with D perhaps TRBD1 (5 bases). Trimming took 4 bases from V and 5 from J, leaving 17 bases between them. This CDR3 spans 15 amino acids. From germline, CDR1 is SGHDN and CDR2 FVKESK. The CDR3 nucleotides read TGTGCCAGCAGCCTCCTGGGGCAGGGTAGGACTGAAGCTTTCTTT. Amino acid sequence: CASSLLGQGRTEAFF.

This chain connects TRBV29-1 to TRBJ1-2; a possible D gene is TRBD1 (5 bases). Germline V gene data show CDR1 as SQVTM and CDR2 as ANQGSEA. The CDR3 totals 15 residues. Between the trimmed V and J ends, which lost 3 bases and 4 bases, there was a span of 18 bases. The chain's CDR3 is CSVEGRDLLRYGYTF. The CDR3 nucleotides are TGCAGCGTTGAGGGCAGGGACCTCCTCCGCTATGGCTACACCTTC.

The chain is built from TRBV2 and TRBJ2-3; no firm D call. Germline values: CDR1 SNHLY, CDR2 FYNNEI. This CDR3 spans 13 amino acids. V was cut by 3 bases and J by 5 bases, with 9 bases left in between. This CDR3 reads CASSDGTGDTQYF. The CDR3 nucleotides read TGTGCCAGCAGTGACGGAACCGGAGATACGCAGTATTTT.

The table lists this clonotype with a count of one. The V and J genes are TRBV5-6 and TRBJ2-7; TRBD1 is a possible D gene (6 bases). In germline, CDR1 is SGHDT, CDR2 YYEEEE. The CDR3 extends over 14 amino acids. V was shortened by 4 bases and J by 2 bases, with 13 bases between the two germline ends. The CDR3 region has the DNA TGTGCCAGCAGCCCCGTGGACAGAACCTACGAGCAGTACTTC. The encoded protein is CASSPVDRTYEQYF.

The chain couples TRBV3-1 to TRBJ2-1; 8 nucleotides line up with TRBD2. The CDR3 covers 13 residues. Unmatched junction bases numbered 8, after V lost 1 base and J lost 15 bases. The germline CDR1 and CDR2 sequences are LGHDT and YNNKEL (reference sequence). CDR3 sequence: CASSQGRGGRWFF. The CDR3 nucleotides read TGTGCCAGCAGCCAAGGTAGGGGCGGGAGGTGGTTCTTC.

The chain employs TRBV29-1 and TRBJ2-3; 9 bases agree with TRBD1. With 6 bases clipped from V and 4 bases from J, the junction kept 11 bases outside the gene matches. The CDR3 is made up of 15 amino acids. Per the germline V gene, CDR1 is SQVTM and CDR2 is ANQGSEA. The CDR3, as DNA: TGCAGCGTAGCGGGACAGGGTAATTTTGCAGATACGCAGTATTTT. Amino acids: CSVAGQGNFADTQYF.

The chain employs TRBV20-1 and TRBJ1-1; D ambiguous. V was pared by 3 bases and J by 4 bases, with 6 bases between. This CDR3 region has 11 residues. Germline CDR1 DFQATT, CDR2 SNEGSKA (reference sequence). The CDR3 DNA reads TGCAGTGCTAGTTGGGTCACTGAAGCTTTCTTT. Translated, it gives CSASWVTEAFF.

The chain is built from TRBV30 and TRBJ2-1, with D maybe TRBD1 (6 bases). Germline V lookup: CDR1 GTSNPN, CDR2 SVGIG (reference sequence). This CDR3 is 16 amino acids long. Trimming took 4 bases from V and 0 from J, leaving 16 bases between them. The CDR3 coding sequence is TGTGCCTGGAACCAAGACAGGACCAGCTCCTACAATGAGCAGTTCTTC. Its translation is CAWNQDRTSSYNEQFF.

In its sample, this clonotype was seen once. The chain combines TRBV30 with TRBJ1-3, with 9 bases identical to TRBD1. Germline-derived CDR1 and CDR2 are GTSNPN and SVGIG (reference sequence). The V and J ends lost 0 bases and 0 bases, in that order; junction bases with no gene match: 6. CDR3 length: 17 residues. CDR3 in amino acids: CAWSVQGASISGNTIYF. The DNA of the CDR3 is TGTGCCTGGAGTGTACAGGGGGCCTCAATCTCTGGAAACACCATATATTTT.

V usage is TRBV20-1 and J usage is TRBJ2-1, with 12 bases aligning to TRBD2. CDR3 length: 13 amino acids. Germline CDR1 reads DFQATT; CDR2 reads SNEGSKA (reference sequence). The V and J ends lost 3 bases and 12 bases, in that order; junction bases with no gene match: 6. The CDR3 loop is CSARSSGGGPQFF. In DNA form, the CDR3 reads TGCAGTGCTAGGTCTAGCGGGGGGGGTCCGCAGTTCTTC.

The rearrangement joins TRBV5-1 to TRBJ2-7; D might be TRBD1 or TRBD2, each matching 5 bases. This CDR3 region has 15 residues. Germline CDR1 is SGHRS and CDR2 is YFSETQ. V was clipped by 5 bases and J by 2 bases, with 17 bases between them. CDR3 nucleotide sequence: TGCGCCAGCAGTCTTGGGGGAGCCAAAACCTACGAGCAGTACTTC. Protein product: CASSLGGAKTYEQYF. The full variable domain, completed using reference TRBV5-1 and TRBJ2-7, is KAGVTQTPRYLIKTRGQQVTLSCSPISGHRSVSWYQQTPGQGLQFLFEYFSETQRNKGNFPGRFSGRQFSNSRSEMNVSTLELGDSALYLCASSLGGAKTYEQYFGPGTRLTVT.

The rearrangement joins TRBV7-9 to TRBJ1-1, with unresolved D. V was clipped by 2 bases and J by 10 bases, with 8 bases between them. This CDR3 spans 11 amino acids. Per the germline V gene, CDR1 is SEHNR and CDR2 is FQNEAQ (reference sequence). The CDR3 reads CASSLSSRAFF. CDR3 DNA: TGTGCCAGCAGCTTAAGCAGCCGAGCTTTCTTT.

The V and J genes are TRBV2 and TRBJ2-3; D is unclear. V lost 4 bases and J lost 4, with 9 bases in between. Looked up from germline, CDR1 is SNHLY and CDR2 is FYNNEI. This CDR3 is 13 amino acids long. The CDR3 loop is CASSVGRPDTQYF. CDR3 sequence (DNA): TGTGCCAGCAGTGTAGGACGCCCAGATACGCAGTATTTT.

The chain combines TRBV28 with TRBJ1-1; D is uncertain. The CDR3 spans 12 residues. V was clipped by 7 bases and J by 7 bases, with 13 bases between them. The V gene's germline CDR1 is MDHEN and CDR2 SYDVKM. The chain's CDR3 is CASTILGVEAFF. In DNA, the CDR3 is TGTGCCAGCACAATTCTGGGAGTTGAAGCTTTCTTT.

This chain uses TRBV29-1 with TRBJ1-1, with 7 bases fitting TRBD1. Germline V gives CDR1 SQVTM, CDR2 ANQGSEA. The CDR3 is made up of 11 amino acids. Unmatched junction bases numbered 4, after V lost 7 bases and J lost 5 bases. In DNA, the CDR3 is TGCAGCGCCACAGGGGTGACTGAAGCTTTCTTT. This sequence encodes CSATGVTEAFF.

This chain links TRBV28 with TRBJ2-3, with 13 positions matching TRBD2. The CDR3 runs to 17 residues. Germline V gene data show CDR1 as MDHEN and CDR2 as SYDVKM. V was pared by 1 base and J by 3 bases, with 4 bases of the junction left unmatched. The DNA of the CDR3 is TGTGCCAGCAGTTTATTACTAGCGGGGGGGCAAACAGATACGCAGTATTTT. Translating it yields CASSLLLAGGQTDTQYF.

The chain employs TRBV6-5 and TRBJ1-1; D is undetermined. The germline V and J ends were trimmed by 0 bases and 2 bases, with 7 bases remaining between them. The CDR3 sequence is 14 residues long. Germline CDR1 reads MNHEY; CDR2 reads SVGAGI. CDR3 DNA sequence: TGTGCCAGCAGTTACTCGACTACCAACACTGAAGCTTTCTTT. Protein product: CASSYSTTNTEAFF.

The chain is built from TRBV9 and TRBJ1-1; no firm D call. CDR3 length: 14 amino acids. V was pared by 0 bases and J by 5 bases, with 11 bases between. Germline values: CDR1 SGDLS, CDR2 YYNGEE. CDR3 sequence reads: CASSVAERGTEAFF. Written as DNA, the CDR3 is TGTGCCAGCAGCGTAGCGGAGCGAGGAACTGAAGCTTTCTTT.